Given below is one T cell receptor (beta chain) in context. Its specificity is unknown. The CDR3 loop spans 15 amino acids. Germline assignment: CDR1 SGHTA and CDR2 FQGTGA. J gave up 5 bases and V 5 bases, and 8 bases lay outside the gene matches. The time point was: persistent/refractory GD, antithyroid drugs over 5 years with positive TRAb. Following extraction of RNA from PBMCs, that RNA was used to make the TCR library. In this cohort, patients came from an endocrinology department located in Xi'an, China. The source of the sample is a study of regulatory T cells in long-lasting Graves disease. Study outcomes and limitations: Accuracy may have been reduced by the small sample size. Persistent Graves' patients showed reduced TCR diversity versus newly diagnosed patients. Among samples with persistent disease, TRBV28, TRBJ1-2 and TRBJ2-5 were favored.

The authors built TCR beta libraries using iRepertoire HTBI primers and Arm-PCR of CDR3 regions. One entry per CDR3 protein, called by TCRdb with MiXCR from the multiplex PCR reads. The data hold a few hundred thousand distinct CDR3 sequences, with around a fifth observed a single time. This material consisted of peripheral blood mononuclear cells (PBMCs), taken when the disease was refractory, from a patient treated with antithyroid drugs. The chain links TRBV7-3 to TRBJ2-2, with 7 nucleotides matching TRBD1. This TCR was sampled from a female donor with Graves disease. The CDR3 spells CASSAGTVATGELFF. In DNA, the CDR3 is TGTGCCAGCAGCGCCGGGACAGTTGCAACCGGGGAGCTGTTTTTT.